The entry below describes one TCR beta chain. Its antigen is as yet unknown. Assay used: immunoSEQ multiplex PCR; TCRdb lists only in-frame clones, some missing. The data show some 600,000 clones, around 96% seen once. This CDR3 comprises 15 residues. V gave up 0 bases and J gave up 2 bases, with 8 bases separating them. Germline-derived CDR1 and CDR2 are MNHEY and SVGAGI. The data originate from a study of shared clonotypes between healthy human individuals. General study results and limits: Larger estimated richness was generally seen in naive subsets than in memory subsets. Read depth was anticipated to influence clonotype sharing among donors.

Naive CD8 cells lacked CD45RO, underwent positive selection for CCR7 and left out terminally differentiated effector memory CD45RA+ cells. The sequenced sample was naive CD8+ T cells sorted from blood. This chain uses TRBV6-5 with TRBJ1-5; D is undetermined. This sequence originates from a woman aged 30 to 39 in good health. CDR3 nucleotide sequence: TGTGCCAGCAGTTACTCGGAGGGAGGCAATCAGCCCCAGCATTTT. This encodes CASSYSEGGNQPQHF.